This note documents a single T cell receptor beta chain sequence. Antigen unknown. No fewer than 5.5 micrograms of total RNA were isolated from every sample. This sample is part of a study of blood T cells in healthy people across ages. A second PCR of 7 to 11 cycles used a sample-barcoded 5' primer and a J-beta primer mix. With 12 random nucleotides, a template-switch adaptor tagged each individual cDNA molecule. TCRdb itself ran the 5' RACE reads through MiXCR, one entry per CDR3 protein. The table records about 810,000 distinct CDR3 sequences, roughly 34% of them present only once. Trimming pared 6 bases from V and 0 bases from J, leaving 9 bases between. Germline V CDR1 and CDR2: SQVTM, ANQGSEA. The CDR3 sequence is 13 residues long. Study-level points and caveats: Greater diversity and more naive CD4+ cells were seen in long-lived donors than in aged donors. Diversity estimates drawn from one million T cells were deemed underestimates.

Sample: blood. The sequence was collected from a man in his late teens or twenties in good health. The chain has TRBV29-1 and TRBJ1-3, with D perhaps matching TRBD1 (5 bases). CDR3 nucleotides: TGCAGCGTCGTGGGGACCTCTGGAAACACCATATATTTT. As protein: CSVVGTSGNTIYF.